These 3 T cell receptor beta chains were sequenced from one sample in a study of cytomegalovirus exposure and HLA in healthy donors. PCR involved 60 Vbeta and 13 Jbeta primers. Measured with immunoSEQ multiplex PCR; TCRdb has only the in-frame clones, and not every one. The data contain approximately 150,000 clones, approximately 85% of them singletons. Source material: PBMCs. Receptor source: a girl aged 10 to 17 in good health and CMV-seropositive.

This clone was recorded only once. The junction and the germline gene differ at one end; a read error may be behind it. The chain couples TRBV19 to TRBJ2-6, with a tentative D call TRBD1 (5 bases). This CDR3 has 15 residues. Germline values: CDR1 LNHDA, CDR2 SQIVND (reference sequence). This CDR3 is CASSINFSGANGLTF. Here the CDR3 DNA reads TGTGCCAGTAGTATAAACTTTTCTGGGGCCAACGGCCTGACTTTC.

The chain recombines TRBV7-8 with TRBJ2-5, with 7 bases lining up with TRBD1. The J call may be incorrect, as the DNA end agrees better with TRBJ2-7. From germline, CDR1 is SGHVS and CDR2 FQNEAQ. The CDR3 runs to 16 residues. In DNA, the CDR3 is TGTGCCAGCACGAAATGGGGGACAGCCACTTCCTACGAGCAGTACTTC. The encoded protein is CASTKWGTATSYEQYF.

This clone was picked up a small number of times. The V call is TRBV4-1, the J call TRBJ1-1, with D unclear. Trimming removed 3 bases at V and 3 bases at J, with 14 bases between. Germline V CDR1 and CDR2: MGHRA, YSYEKL. The CDR3 length is 15 residues. The CDR3 coding sequence is TGCGCCAGCAGCCACCTTTCTACTAGGGACACTGAAGCTTTCTTT. Its translation is CASSHLSTRDTEAFF.